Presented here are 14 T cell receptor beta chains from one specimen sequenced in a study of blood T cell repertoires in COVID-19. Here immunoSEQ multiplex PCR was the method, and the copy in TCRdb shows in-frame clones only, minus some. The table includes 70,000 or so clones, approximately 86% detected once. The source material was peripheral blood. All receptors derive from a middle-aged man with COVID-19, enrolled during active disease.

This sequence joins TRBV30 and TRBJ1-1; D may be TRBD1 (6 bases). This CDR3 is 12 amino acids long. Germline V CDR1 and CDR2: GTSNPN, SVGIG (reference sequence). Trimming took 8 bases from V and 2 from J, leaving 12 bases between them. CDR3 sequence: CAGYGGNTEAFF. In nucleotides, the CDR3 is TGTGCCGGGTATGGGGGCAACACTGAAGCTTTCTTT. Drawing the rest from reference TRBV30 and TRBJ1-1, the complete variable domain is SQTIHQWPATLVQPVGSPLSLECTVEGTSNPNLYWYRQAAGRGLQLLFYSVGIGQISSEVPQNLSASRPQDRQFILSSKKLLLSDSGFYLCAGYGGNTEAFFGQGTRLTVV.

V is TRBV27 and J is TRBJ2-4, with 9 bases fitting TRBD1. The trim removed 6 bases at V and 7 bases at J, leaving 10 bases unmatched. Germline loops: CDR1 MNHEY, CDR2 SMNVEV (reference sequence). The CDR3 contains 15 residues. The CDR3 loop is CASRAGQGGWNIQYF. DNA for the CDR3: TGTGCCAGCAGAGCGGGACAGGGAGGATGGAACATTCAGTACTTC.

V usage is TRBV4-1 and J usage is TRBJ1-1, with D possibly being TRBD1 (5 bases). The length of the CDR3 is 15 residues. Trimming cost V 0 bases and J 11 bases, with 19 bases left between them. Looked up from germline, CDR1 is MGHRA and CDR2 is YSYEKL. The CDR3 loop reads CASSQDIDVGRGAFF. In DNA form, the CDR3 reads TGCGCCAGCAGCCAAGATATTGACGTGGGGAGGGGTGCTTTCTTT.

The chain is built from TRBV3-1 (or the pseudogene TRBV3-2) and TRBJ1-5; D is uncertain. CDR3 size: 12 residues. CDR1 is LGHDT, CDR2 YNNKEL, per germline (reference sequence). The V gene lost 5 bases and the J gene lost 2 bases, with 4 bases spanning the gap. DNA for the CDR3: TGTGCCAGCAGCTCGGGCAATCAGCCCCAGCATTTT. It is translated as CASSSGNQPQHF.

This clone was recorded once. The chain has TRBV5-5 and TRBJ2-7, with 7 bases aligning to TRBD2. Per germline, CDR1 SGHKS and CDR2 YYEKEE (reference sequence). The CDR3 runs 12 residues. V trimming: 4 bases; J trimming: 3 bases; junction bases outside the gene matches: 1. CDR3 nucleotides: TGTGCCAGCAGCGGGGACTACTACGAGCAGTACTTC. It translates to CASSGDYYEQYF.

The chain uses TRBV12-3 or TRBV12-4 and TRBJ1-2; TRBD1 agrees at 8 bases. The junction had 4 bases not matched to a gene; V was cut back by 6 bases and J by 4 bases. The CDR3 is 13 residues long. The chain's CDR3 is CASSIQGVYGYTF. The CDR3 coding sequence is TGTGCCAGCAGCATACAGGGGGTCTATGGCTACACCTTC.

CDR3 amino acids: CASTISPGQSKLGSYNEQFF. In DNA, the CDR3 is TGCGCCAGCACCATATCTCCGGGACAGAGTAAATTAGGCTCCTACAATGAGCAGTTCTTC. The rearrangement joins TRBV10-2 to TRBJ2-1; 7 nucleotides match TRBD1. This CDR3 has 20 amino acids. Germline V gene sequence: CDR1 WSHSY, CDR2 SAAADI. The trim removed 7 bases at V and 0 bases at J, leaving 21 bases unmatched.

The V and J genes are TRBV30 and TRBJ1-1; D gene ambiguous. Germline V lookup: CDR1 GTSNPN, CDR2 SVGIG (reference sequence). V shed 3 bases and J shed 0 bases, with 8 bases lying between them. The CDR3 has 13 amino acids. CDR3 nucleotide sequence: TGTGCCTGGAGCAGGATGATGAACACTGAAGCTTTCTTT. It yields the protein CAWSRMMNTEAFF.

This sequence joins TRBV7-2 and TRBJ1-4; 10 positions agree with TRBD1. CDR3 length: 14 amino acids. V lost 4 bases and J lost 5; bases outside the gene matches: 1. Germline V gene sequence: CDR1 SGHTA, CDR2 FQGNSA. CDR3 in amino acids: CASSSGQGNEKLFF. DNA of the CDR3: TGTGCCAGCAGCTCGGGACAGGGGAATGAAAAACTGTTTTTT.

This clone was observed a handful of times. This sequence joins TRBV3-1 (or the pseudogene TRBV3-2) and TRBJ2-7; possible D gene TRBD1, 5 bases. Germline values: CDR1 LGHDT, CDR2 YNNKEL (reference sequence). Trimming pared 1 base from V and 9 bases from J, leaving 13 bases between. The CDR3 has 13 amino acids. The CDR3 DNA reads TGTGCCAGCAGCCAAGTGAGGACAACTACGCAGTACTTC. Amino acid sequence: CASSQVRTTTQYF.

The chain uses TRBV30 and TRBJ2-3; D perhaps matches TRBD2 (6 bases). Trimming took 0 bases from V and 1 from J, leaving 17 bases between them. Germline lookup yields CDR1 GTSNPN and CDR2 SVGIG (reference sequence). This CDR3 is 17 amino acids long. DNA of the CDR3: TGTGCCTGGAGTGTAGCCGACGGCGGGGCCGGCACAGATACGCAGTATTTT. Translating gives CAWSVADGGAGTDTQYF.

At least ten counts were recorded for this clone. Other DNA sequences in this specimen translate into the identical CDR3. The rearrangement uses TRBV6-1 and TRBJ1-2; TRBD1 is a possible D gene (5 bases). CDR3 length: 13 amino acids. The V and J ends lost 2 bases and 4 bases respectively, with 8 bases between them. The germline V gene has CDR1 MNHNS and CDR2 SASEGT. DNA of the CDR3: TGTGCCAGCAGTGAAAGGGGTTTCTATGGCTACACCTTC. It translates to CASSERGFYGYTF.

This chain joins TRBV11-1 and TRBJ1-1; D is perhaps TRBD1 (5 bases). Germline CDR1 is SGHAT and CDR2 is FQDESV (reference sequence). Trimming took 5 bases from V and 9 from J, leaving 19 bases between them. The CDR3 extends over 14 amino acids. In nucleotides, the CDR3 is TGTGCCAGCAGCGGCAACAGGTTGGGGTTGAAAGCTTTCTTT. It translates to CASSGNRLGLKAFF.

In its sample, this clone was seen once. The CDR3 coding sequence is TGTGCCAGCAGCTTTAATCGGTATGGCTACACCTTC. It translates to CASSFNRYGYTF. The chain is built from TRBV6-5 and TRBJ1-2, with D uncertain. This CDR3 contains 12 residues. V was clipped by 6 bases and J by 5 bases, with 10 bases between them. CDR1 and CDR2 from the germline V gene are MNHEY and SVGAGI.